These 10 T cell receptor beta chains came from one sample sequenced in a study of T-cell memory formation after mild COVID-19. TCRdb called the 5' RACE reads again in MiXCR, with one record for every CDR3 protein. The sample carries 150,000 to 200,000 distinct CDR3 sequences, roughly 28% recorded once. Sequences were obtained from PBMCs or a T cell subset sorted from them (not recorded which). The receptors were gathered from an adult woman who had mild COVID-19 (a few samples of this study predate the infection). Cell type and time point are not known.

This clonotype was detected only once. The CDR3 DNA reads as TGCAGTGCCCTGAGGGGGACACCGAACACTGAAGCTTTCTTT. Translation: CSALRGTPNTEAFF. The chain uses TRBV20-1 and TRBJ1-1; possibly TRBD1 for D (6 bases). The CDR3 runs to 14 residues. Germline CDR1 DFQATT, CDR2 SNEGSKA (reference sequence). Between the trimmed V and J ends, which lost 6 bases and 1 base, there was a span of 15 bases.

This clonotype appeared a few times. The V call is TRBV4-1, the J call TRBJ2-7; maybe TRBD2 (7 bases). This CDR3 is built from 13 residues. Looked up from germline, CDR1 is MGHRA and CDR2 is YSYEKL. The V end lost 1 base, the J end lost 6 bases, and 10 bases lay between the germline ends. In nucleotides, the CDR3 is TGCGCCAGCAGCCAAGCGGGGGGCCGCGAGCAGTACTTC. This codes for CASSQAGGREQYF.

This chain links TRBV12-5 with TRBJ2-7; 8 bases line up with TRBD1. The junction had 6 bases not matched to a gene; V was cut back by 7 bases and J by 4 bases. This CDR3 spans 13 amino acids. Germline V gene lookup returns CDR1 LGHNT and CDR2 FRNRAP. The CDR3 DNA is TGTGCTAGTGTCCGGACAGGGCGGTACGAGCAGTACTTC. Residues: CASVRTGRYEQYF.

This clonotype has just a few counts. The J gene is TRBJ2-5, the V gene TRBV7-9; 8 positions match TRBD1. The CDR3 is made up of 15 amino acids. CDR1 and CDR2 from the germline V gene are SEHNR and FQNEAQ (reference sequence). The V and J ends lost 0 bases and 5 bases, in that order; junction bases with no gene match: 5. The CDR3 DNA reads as TGTGCCAGCAGCTTAGCGGACAGGGTTTGGGAGACCCAGTACTTC. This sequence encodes CASSLADRVWETQYF.

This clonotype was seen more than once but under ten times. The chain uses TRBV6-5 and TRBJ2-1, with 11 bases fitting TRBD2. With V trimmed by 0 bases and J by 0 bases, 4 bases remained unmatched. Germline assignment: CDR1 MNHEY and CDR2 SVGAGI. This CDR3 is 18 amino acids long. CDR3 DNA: TGTGCCAGCAGTTACTCGGGACTAGCGGACAGCTCCTACAATGAGCAGTTCTTC. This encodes CASSYSGLADSSYNEQFF.

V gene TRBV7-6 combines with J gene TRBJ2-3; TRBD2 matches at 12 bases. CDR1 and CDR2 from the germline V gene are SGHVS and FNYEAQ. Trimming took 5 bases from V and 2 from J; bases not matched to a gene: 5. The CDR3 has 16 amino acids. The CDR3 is CASSLTSGGHTDTQYF. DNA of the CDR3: TGTGCCAGCAGCCTAACTAGCGGGGGGCACACAGATACGCAGTATTTT.

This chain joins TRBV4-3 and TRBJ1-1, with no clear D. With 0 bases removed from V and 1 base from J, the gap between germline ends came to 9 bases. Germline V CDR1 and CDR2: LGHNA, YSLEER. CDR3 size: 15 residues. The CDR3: CASSQDLYGNTEAFF. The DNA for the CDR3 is TGCGCCAGCAGCCAAGATTTATACGGGAACACTGAAGCTTTCTTT.

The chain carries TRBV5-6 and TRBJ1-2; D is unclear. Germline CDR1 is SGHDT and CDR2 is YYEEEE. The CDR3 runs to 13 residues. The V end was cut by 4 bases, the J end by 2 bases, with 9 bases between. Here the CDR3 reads CASSSTLNYGYTF. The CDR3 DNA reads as TGTGCCAGCAGCAGTACACTCAACTATGGCTACACCTTC.

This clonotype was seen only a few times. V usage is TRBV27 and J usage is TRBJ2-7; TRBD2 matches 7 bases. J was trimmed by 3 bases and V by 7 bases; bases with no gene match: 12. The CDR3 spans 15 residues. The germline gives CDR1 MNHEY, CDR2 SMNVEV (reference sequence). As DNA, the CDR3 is TGTGCCAGCACTAGCAGTAGCGGGTTGATCTACGAGCAGTACTTC. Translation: CASTSSSGLIYEQYF.

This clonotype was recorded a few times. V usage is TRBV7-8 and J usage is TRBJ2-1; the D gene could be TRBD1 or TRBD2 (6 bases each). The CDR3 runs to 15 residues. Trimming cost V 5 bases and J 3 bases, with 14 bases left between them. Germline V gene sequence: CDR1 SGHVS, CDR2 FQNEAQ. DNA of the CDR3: TGTGCCAGCAGCACCGGCAGGGGACTCTACAATGAGCAGTTCTTC. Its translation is CASSTGRGLYNEQFF.